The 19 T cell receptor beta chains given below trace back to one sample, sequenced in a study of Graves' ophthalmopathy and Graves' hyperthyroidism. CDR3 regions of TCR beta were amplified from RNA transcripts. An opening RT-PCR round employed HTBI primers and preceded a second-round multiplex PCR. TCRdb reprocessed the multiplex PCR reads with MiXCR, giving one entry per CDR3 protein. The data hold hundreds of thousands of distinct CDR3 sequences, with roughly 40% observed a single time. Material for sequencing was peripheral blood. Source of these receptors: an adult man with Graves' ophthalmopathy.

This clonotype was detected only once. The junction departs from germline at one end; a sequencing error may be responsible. The CDR3 nucleotides are TGCGCCAGCAGCCCGGAGGGGCTAGCGAAAACCTACGAGCAGTGCTTC. Amino acid sequence: CASSPEGLAKTYEQCF. The chain employs TRBV5-1 and TRBJ2-7; a weak D match, TRBD2 (6 bases). Per the germline V gene, CDR1 is SGHRS and CDR2 is YFSETQ. The CDR3 is 16 amino acids.

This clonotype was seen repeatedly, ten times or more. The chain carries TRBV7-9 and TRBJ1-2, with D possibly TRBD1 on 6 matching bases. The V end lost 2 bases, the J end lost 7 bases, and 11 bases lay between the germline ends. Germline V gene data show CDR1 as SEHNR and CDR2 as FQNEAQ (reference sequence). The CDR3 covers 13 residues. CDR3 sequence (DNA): TGTGCCAGCAGCTTAAAGGGGGACTCTGGCTACACCTTC. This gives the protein CASSLKGDSGYTF.

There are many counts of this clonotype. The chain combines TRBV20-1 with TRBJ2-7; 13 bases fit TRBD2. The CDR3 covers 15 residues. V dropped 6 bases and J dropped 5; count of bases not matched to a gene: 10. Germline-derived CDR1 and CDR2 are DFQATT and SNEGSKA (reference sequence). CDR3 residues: CSARGLAGDIHEQYF. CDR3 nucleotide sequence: TGCAGTGCACGCGGACTAGCGGGAGATATCCACGAGCAGTACTTC.

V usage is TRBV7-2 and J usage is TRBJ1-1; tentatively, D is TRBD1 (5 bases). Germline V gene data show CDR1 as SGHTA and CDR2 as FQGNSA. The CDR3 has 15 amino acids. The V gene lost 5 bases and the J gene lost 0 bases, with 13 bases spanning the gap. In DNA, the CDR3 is TGTGCCAGCAGCCAAGAGGGGCAGATGAACACTGAAGCTTTCTTT. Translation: CASSQEGQMNTEAFF.

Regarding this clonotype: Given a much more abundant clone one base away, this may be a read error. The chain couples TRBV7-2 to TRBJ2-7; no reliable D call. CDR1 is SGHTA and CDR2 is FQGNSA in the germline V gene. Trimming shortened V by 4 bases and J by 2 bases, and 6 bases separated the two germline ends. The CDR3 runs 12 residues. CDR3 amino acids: CASSYLPYEQYF. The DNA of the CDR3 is TGTGCCAGCAGCTACCTACCCTACGAGCAGTACTTC.

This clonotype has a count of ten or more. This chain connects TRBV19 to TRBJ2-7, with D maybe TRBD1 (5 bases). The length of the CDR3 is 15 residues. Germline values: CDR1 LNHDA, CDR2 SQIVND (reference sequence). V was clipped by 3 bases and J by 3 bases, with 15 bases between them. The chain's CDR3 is CASSIVQGGDYEQYF. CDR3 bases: TGTGCCAGTAGTATCGTGCAGGGTGGCGACTACGAGCAGTACTTC.

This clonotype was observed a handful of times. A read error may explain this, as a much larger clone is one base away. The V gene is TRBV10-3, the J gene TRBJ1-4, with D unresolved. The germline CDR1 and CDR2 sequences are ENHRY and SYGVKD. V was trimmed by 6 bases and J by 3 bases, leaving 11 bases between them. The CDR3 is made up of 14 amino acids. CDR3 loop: CAIRKDAANEKLFF. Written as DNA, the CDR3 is TGTGCCATCAGAAAGGACGCAGCTAATGAAAAACTGTTTTTT.

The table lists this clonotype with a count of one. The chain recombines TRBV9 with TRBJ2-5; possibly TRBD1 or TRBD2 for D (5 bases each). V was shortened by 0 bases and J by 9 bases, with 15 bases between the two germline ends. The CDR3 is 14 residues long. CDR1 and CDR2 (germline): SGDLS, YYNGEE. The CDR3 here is CASSVVGARGPQYF. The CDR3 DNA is TGTGCCAGCAGCGTAGTCGGGGCACGGGGCCCCCAGTACTTC.

CDR3: CASSTHRGSGANVLTF. The CDR3 DNA follows: TGTGCCAGCAGCACCCACAGGGGTTCGGGGGCCAACGTCCTGACTTTC. The chain joins TRBV9 to TRBJ2-6, with TRBD1 identical over 7 bases. Germline CDR1 is SGDLS and CDR2 is YYNGEE. The CDR3 is 16 residues long. The J segment lost 4 bases and the V segment lost 4 bases, leaving 8 bases of the junction unmatched.

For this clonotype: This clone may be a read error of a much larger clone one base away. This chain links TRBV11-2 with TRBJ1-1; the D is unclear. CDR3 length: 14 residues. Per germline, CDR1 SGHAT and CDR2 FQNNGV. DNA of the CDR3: TGTGCCAGCAGCTTACGCCAGACGAACACTGAAGCTTCCTTT. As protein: CASSLRQTNTEASF.

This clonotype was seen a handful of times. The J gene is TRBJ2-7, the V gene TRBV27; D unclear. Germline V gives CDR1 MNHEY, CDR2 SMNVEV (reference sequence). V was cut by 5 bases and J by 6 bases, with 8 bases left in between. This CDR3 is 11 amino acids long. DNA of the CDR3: TGTGCCAGCAGTGATCGCCTCGAGCAGTACTTC. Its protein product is CASSDRLEQYF.

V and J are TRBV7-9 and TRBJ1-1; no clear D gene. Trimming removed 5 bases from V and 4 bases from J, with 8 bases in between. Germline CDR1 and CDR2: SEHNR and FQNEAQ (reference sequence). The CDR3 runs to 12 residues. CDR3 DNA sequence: TGTGCCAGCAGCCCAGATAGCACTGAAGCTTTCTTT. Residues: CASSPDSTEAFF. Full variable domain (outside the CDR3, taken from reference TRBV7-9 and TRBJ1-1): DTGVSQNPRHKITKRGQNVTFRCDPISEHNRLYWYRQTLGQGPEFLTYFQNEAQLEKSRLLSDRFSAERPKGSFSTLEIQRTEQGDSAMYLCASSPDSTEAFFGQGTRLTVV.

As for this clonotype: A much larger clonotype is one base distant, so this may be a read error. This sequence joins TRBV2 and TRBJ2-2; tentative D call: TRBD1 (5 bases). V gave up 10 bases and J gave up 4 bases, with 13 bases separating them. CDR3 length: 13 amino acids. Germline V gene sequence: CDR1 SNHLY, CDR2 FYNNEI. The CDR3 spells CANNVRGTGELFF. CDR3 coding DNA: TGTGCCAACAATGTAAGGGGCACCGGGGAGCTGTTTTTT.

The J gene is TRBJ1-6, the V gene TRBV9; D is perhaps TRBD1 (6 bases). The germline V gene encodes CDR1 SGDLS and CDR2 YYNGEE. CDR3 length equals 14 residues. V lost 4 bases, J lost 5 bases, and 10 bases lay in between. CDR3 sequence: CASSRTDDNSPLHF. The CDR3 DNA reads TGTGCCAGCAGCCGGACAGACGATAATTCACCCCTCCACTTT.

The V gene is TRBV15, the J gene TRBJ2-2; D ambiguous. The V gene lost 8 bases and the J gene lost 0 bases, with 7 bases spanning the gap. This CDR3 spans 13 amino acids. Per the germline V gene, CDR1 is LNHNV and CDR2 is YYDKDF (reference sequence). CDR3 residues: CATWASNTGELFF. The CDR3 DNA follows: TGTGCCACCTGGGCTTCGAACACCGGGGAGCTGTTTTTT.

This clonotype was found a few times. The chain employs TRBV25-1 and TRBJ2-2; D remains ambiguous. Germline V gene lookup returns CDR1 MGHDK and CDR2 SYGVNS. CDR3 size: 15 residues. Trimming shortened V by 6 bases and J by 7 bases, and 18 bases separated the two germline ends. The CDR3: CASSPARVPVGELFF. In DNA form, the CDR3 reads TGTGCCAGCAGCCCGGCAAGGGTTCCGGTCGGGGAGCTGTTTTTT. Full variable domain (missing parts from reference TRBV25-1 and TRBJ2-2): EADIYQTPRYLVIGTGKKITLECSQTMGHDKMYWYQQDPGMELHLIHYSYGVNSTEKGDLSSESTVSRIRTEHFPLTLESARPSHTSQYLCASSPARVPVGELFFGEGSRLTVL.

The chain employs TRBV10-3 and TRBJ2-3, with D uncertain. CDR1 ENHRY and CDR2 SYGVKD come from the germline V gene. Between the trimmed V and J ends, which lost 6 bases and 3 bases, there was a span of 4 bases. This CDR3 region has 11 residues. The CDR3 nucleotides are TGTGCCATCAGGAGAACAGATACGCAGTATTTT. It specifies CAIRRTDTQYF.

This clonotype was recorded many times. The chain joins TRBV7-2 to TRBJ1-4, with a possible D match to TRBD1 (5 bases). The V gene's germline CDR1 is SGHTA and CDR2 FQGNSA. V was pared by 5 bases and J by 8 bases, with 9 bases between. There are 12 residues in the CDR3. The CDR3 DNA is TGTGCCAGCAGCCGCGACAGAGAAAAACTGTTTTTT. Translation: CASSRDREKLFF.

The CDR3 nucleotides are TGTGCCAGCAGCGTCAACAGGGCTGGCTACACCTTC. Amino acid sequence: CASSVNRAGYTF. The chain is built from TRBV5-4 and TRBJ1-2; a possible D gene is TRBD1 (6 bases). V gave up 4 bases and J gave up 7 bases, with 11 bases separating them. From germline, CDR1 is SGHNT and CDR2 YYREEE (reference sequence). The CDR3 consists of 12 residues.